Each of the 28 T cell receptor beta chains below was sequenced from the same sample in a study of blood T cell repertoires in COVID-19. Libraries were prepared by immunoSEQ multiplex PCR; TCRdb keeps only in-frame clonotypes and omits some of them. Here the sample spans 150,000 to 200,000 clones, over 75% being singletons. Sequences were obtained from peripheral blood. These receptors were collected from a man in his fifties or sixties with acute or convalescent COVID-19.

V gene TRBV28 combines with J gene TRBJ2-2, with a tentative D call TRBD2 (6 bases). CDR1 and CDR2 (germline): MDHEN, SYDVKM. The CDR3 loop spans 13 amino acids. The V and J ends lost 11 bases and 0 bases respectively, with 10 bases between them. Here the CDR3 reads CAGGSTNTGELFF. CDR3 sequence (DNA): TGTGCCGGAGGGAGTACGAACACCGGGGAGCTGTTTTTT.

The chain uses TRBV3-1 (or the pseudogene TRBV3-2) and TRBJ1-5; 8 bases match TRBD1. This CDR3 has 14 residues. Germline CDR1 LGHDT, CDR2 YNNKEL (reference sequence). V shed 1 base and J 7 bases; nucleotides not matched to a gene: 3. In DNA, the CDR3 is TGTGCCAGCAGCCAAGGGACAGGGAGCCAGCCCCAGCATTTT. It yields the protein CASSQGTGSQPQHF.

This clone has a single count. The CDR3 protein is CASKGAPYEQYF. CDR3 nucleotides: TGTGCCAGCAAGGGGGCACCTTACGAGCAGTACTTC. V usage is TRBV27 and J usage is TRBJ2-7; TRBD1 agrees at 7 bases. With 7 bases clipped from V and 4 bases from J, the junction kept 4 bases outside the gene matches. This CDR3 contains 12 residues. CDR1 is MNHEY and CDR2 is SMNVEV in the germline V gene (reference sequence).

This clone occurred once. V is TRBV2 and J is TRBJ1-1; no reliable D call. CDR3 length: 11 residues. Germline values: CDR1 SNHLY, CDR2 FYNNEI. V gave up 5 bases and J gave up 3 bases, with 4 bases separating them. This chain's CDR3 is CASSLYTEAFF. The CDR3 region has the DNA TGTGCCAGCAGTCTATACACTGAAGCTTTCTTT.

J is TRBJ2-4 and V is TRBV23-1, with TRBD1 matching over 9 bases. TRBV23-1 falls under the ORF class, with uncertain function. CDR3 length equals 18 residues. V gave up 0 bases and J gave up 0 bases; unmatched junction bases: 6. DNA for the CDR3: TGCGCCAGCAGTCAATCGCGGGACAGGGACCTAGCCAAAAACATTCAGTACTTC. It translates to CASSQSRDRDLAKNIQYF.

The gene calls are TRBV30 and TRBJ2-7, with TRBD2 matching over 10 bases. This CDR3 region has 15 residues. Losses at the gene ends were 2 bases for V and 4 bases for J; bases not matched to a gene: 8. CDR1 and CDR2 from the germline V gene are GTSNPN and SVGIG (reference sequence). Here the CDR3 DNA reads TGTGCCTGGAGTTCTGGGGTAGCGGGAGGTTACGAGCAGTACTTC. It yields the protein CAWSSGVAGGYEQYF.

This sequence joins TRBV30 and TRBJ1-2, with TRBD1 matching over 7 bases. J gave up 3 bases and V 1 base, and 5 bases lay outside the gene matches. The CDR3 runs 14 residues. Germline loops: CDR1 GTSNPN, CDR2 SVGIG (reference sequence). The CDR3 region has the DNA TGTGCCTGGAGTGAAAAAGGGGGCTACTATGGCTACACCTTC. The encoded protein is CAWSEKGGYYGYTF.

The chain carries TRBV28 and TRBJ2-5; 9 bases are shared with TRBD1. CDR1 is MDHEN and CDR2 is SYDVKM in the germline V gene. The ends lost 5 bases at V and 6 bases at J; junction bases unmatched: 4. The CDR3 totals 13 residues. The CDR3 DNA reads TGTGCCAGCAGTCAGACAGGGGGACAGACCCAGTACTTC. Residues: CASSQTGGQTQYF.

The genes are TRBV5-1 and TRBJ2-3; 7 bases match TRBD1. Germline CDR1 and CDR2: SGHRS and YFSETQ. V gave up 3 bases and J gave up 6 bases; unmatched junction bases: 7. The CDR3 spans 14 residues. CDR3 bases: TGCGCCAGCAGCTCGGGACAGCGCATGGATACGCAGTATTTT. Its protein product is CASSSGQRMDTQYF.

This chain links TRBV9 with TRBJ2-5; TRBD1 matches at 7 bases. The CDR3 consists of 15 residues. CDR1 is SGDLS and CDR2 is YYNGEE in the germline V gene. V lost 3 bases and J lost 0; bases outside the gene matches: 5. The CDR3 sequence: CASSAGQTYQETQYF. The CDR3 DNA reads TGTGCCAGCAGCGCGGGACAGACGTACCAAGAGACCCAGTACTTC.

V is TRBV27 and J is TRBJ2-3, with TRBD2 matching 11 bases. Germline V lookup: CDR1 MNHEY, CDR2 SMNVEV (reference sequence). Trimming cost V 8 bases and J 2 bases; bases outside gene matches: 3. This CDR3 has 14 residues. The CDR3 sequence: CASLAGGTTDTQYF. The CDR3 DNA follows: TGTGCCAGCTTAGCGGGAGGGACCACAGATACGCAGTATTTT.

V usage is TRBV12-3 or TRBV12-4 and J usage is TRBJ2-7, with 9 bases fitting TRBD1. There are 13 residues in the CDR3. J gave up 2 bases and V 6 bases, and 2 bases lay outside the gene matches. CDR3 region: CASSTGGPYEQYF. The CDR3 DNA follows: TGTGCCAGCAGCACAGGGGGCCCCTACGAGCAGTACTTC.

The V and J genes are TRBV29-1 and TRBJ2-5; no clear D gene. The CDR3 is 12 amino acids. With 7 bases removed from V and 6 bases from J, the gap between germline ends came to 15 bases. In germline, CDR1 is SQVTM, CDR2 ANQGSEA. The CDR3 DNA follows: TGCAGCGCTGGAGACCACTCGCAGACCCAGTACTTC. Protein sequence: CSAGDHSQTQYF.

For this clone: A junction end diverges from the germline sequence, so it may reflect a read error. The gene calls are TRBV12-5 and TRBJ1-5; D is undetermined. The CDR3 consists of 13 residues. The germline CDR1 and CDR2 sequences are LGHNT and FRNRAP. CDR3 sequence (DNA): TGTGCTAGTGGCTTGGCACGGAATCAGCCCCAGCATTTT. Its protein is CASGLARNQPQHF.

The chain employs TRBV4-1 and TRBJ1-5, with no clear D. The germline gives CDR1 MGHRA, CDR2 YSYEKL. This CDR3 is built from 16 residues. V was shortened by 0 bases and J by 1 base, with 10 bases between the two germline ends. CDR3 sequence: CASSQDLGGSNQPQHF. The CDR3 DNA reads as TGCGCCAGCAGCCAAGATCTTGGAGGGAGCAATCAGCCCCAGCATTTT.

The chain joins TRBV7-2 to TRBJ2-7; 7 bases match TRBD1. The CDR3 sequence is 15 residues long. The junction had 12 bases not matched to a gene; V was cut back by 9 bases and J by 1 base. Germline V CDR1 and CDR2: SGHTA, FQGNSA. In nucleotides, the CDR3 is TGTGCCAGTCGCCCCCGACAGGGTGGGTCCTACGAGCAGTACTTC. Translated: CASRPRQGGSYEQYF.

The chain recombines TRBV6-6 with TRBJ2-2, with D hard to call. V shed 4 bases and J shed 5 bases, with 2 bases lying between them. The CDR3 extends over 11 amino acids. Germline assignment: CDR1 MNHNY and CDR2 SVGAGI (reference sequence). The DNA of the CDR3 is TGTGCCAGCAGTTTAACCGGGGAGCTGTTTTTT. This gives the protein CASSLTGELFF.

V and J are TRBV6-5 and TRBJ1-1; D is perhaps TRBD1 (6 bases). Germline V gene lookup returns CDR1 MNHEY and CDR2 SVGAGI. The CDR3 runs 14 residues. Trimming took 6 bases from V and 9 from J, leaving 20 bases between them. This CDR3 reads CASSQQGSAIKAFF. In DNA form, the CDR3 reads TGTGCCAGCAGCCAACAGGGCTCAGCAATAAAAGCTTTCTTT.

V usage is TRBV5-1 and J usage is TRBJ2-7, with TRBD1 matching over 7 bases. Germline V gene lookup returns CDR1 SGHRS and CDR2 YFSETQ. V lost 4 bases and J lost 7; bases outside the gene matches: 14. This CDR3 contains 15 residues. CDR3 in amino acids: CASSQRQGSLREQYF. CDR3 in DNA: TGCGCCAGCAGCCAACGACAGGGTTCCTTACGGGAGCAGTACTTC.

The chain employs TRBV12-3 or TRBV12-4 and TRBJ1-5; D perhaps matches TRBD1 (6 bases). V lost 3 bases and J lost 4, with 7 bases in between. The CDR3 length is 13 residues. In DNA form, the CDR3 reads TGTGCCAGCAGTTTCGGACAGAATCAGCCCCAGCATTTT. Encoded protein: CASSFGQNQPQHF.

This chain joins TRBV6-5 and TRBJ2-1; 8 bases are shared with TRBD1. The V gene's germline CDR1 is MNHEY and CDR2 SVGAGI. Trimming removed 2 bases from V and 4 bases from J; junction bases left unmatched: 4. The CDR3 consists of 15 residues. CDR3 sequence (DNA): TGTGCCAGCAGTTACAGACAGGGGTATTACAATGAGCAGTTCTTC. Protein sequence: CASSYRQGYYNEQFF.

This clone was picked up a small number of times. V is TRBV11-2 and J is TRBJ2-7, with D possibly TRBD2 on 6 matching bases. Germline CDR1 reads SGHAT; CDR2 reads FQNNGV. Between the trimmed V and J ends, which lost 1 base and 0 bases, there was a span of 16 bases. The CDR3 contains 17 residues. CDR3 sequence reads: CASSLGGGRGFSYEQYF. In DNA form, the CDR3 reads TGTGCCAGCAGCTTAGGAGGAGGGAGAGGATTCTCCTACGAGCAGTACTTC.

J is TRBJ2-5 and V is TRBV9; no clear D gene. CDR1 and CDR2 (germline): SGDLS, YYNGEE. Deletions cut 0 bases from V and 4 bases from J, with 10 bases between. CDR3 length equals 14 residues. The chain's CDR3 is CASSVALPRETQYF. The CDR3 DNA follows: TGTGCCAGCAGCGTAGCCCTTCCCCGAGAGACCCAGTACTTC.

This chain uses TRBV4-2 with TRBJ1-1; 11 nucleotides match TRBD1. The CDR3 is made up of 16 amino acids. Looked up from germline, CDR1 is LGHNA and CDR2 is YNFKEQ. The V segment lost 2 bases and the J segment 5 bases; nucleotides outside the gene matches: 7. The CDR3, as DNA: TGTGCCAGCAGCCAATCCCCGGGACAGGGGGGAACTGAAGCTTTCTTT. This codes for CASSQSPGQGGTEAFF.

This chain uses TRBV4-2 with TRBJ2-7; 10 nucleotides agree with TRBD2. The germline CDR1 and CDR2 sequences are LGHNA and YNFKEQ. After removal of 4 bases from V and 3 bases from J, the junction contained 6 bases not matched to a gene. The CDR3 extends over 15 amino acids. The CDR3 protein is CASSPSGSRVYEQYF. DNA for the CDR3: TGTGCCAGCAGCCCTAGCGGGAGCCGGGTCTACGAGCAGTACTTC.

The V and J genes are TRBV7-2 and TRBJ1-4, with TRBD1 as a possible D gene (6 bases). The CDR3 has 15 amino acids. In germline, CDR1 is SGHTA, CDR2 FQGNSA. Trimming took off 1 base at V and 5 bases at J, with 11 bases between the two ends. CDR3 DNA: TGTGCCAGCAGCTTAGTTGGGGGCCCCAATGAAAAACTGTTTTTT. It translates to CASSLVGGPNEKLFF.

The DNA for the CDR3 is TGTGCCAGCAGCCGGGGGGAGAAGAACACTGAAGCTTTCTTT. Its translation is CASSRGEKNTEAFF. V and J are TRBV7-9 and TRBJ1-1; tentative D call: TRBD1 (5 bases). Germline V lookup: CDR1 SEHNR, CDR2 FQNEAQ (reference sequence). This CDR3 is 14 amino acids long. V was pared by 5 bases and J by 1 base, with 11 bases between.

This chain connects TRBV5-4 to TRBJ2-7, with TRBD2 as a possible D gene (6 bases). V lost 5 bases and J 3 bases, leaving 18 bases between the germline ends. The CDR3 is 15 residues long. Germline lookup yields CDR1 SGHNT and CDR2 YYREEE (reference sequence). The CDR3 region has the DNA TGTGCCAGCAGTAACGATCCGGGACTTGGCTACGAGCAGTACTTC. Its translation: CASSNDPGLGYEQYF.